These 3 T cell receptor beta chains were sequenced from one sample in a study of blood T cell repertoires in COVID-19 (dated by TCRdb to 2020 to 2021). Receptor libraries were prepared by the immunoSEQ multiplex PCR assay. TCRdb obtained this table from immuneACCESS and retained in-frame rearrangements with V and J assigned. These tables miss some clones; where compared with another copy, unresolved V genes account for less than half of the shortfall, and the remainder is unexplained. This sample has around 310,000 clones in its table, and approximately 87% of those were observed once. The ten most abundant clones make up roughly 4.1% of the sample. Sequencing was performed on peripheral blood. Receptors were obtained from a woman aged 45 to 65 with active or convalescent COVID-19.

This chain links TRBV6-5 with TRBJ1-1, with 9 bases fitting TRBD1. Looked up from germline, CDR1 is MNHEY and CDR2 is SVGAGI. After removal of 6 bases from V and 9 bases from J, the junction contained 11 bases not matched to a gene. This CDR3 has 14 residues. As DNA, the CDR3 is TGTGCCAGCAGAAAACAGGGGGCCGTATCCAAAGCTTTCTTT. Its protein product is CASRKQGAVSKAFF.

V gene TRBV11-2 combines with J gene TRBJ1-2; D perhaps matches TRBD1 (5 bases). The CDR3 covers 14 residues. Germline V CDR1 and CDR2: SGHAT, FQNNGV. The V gene lost 5 bases and the J gene lost 1 base, with 11 bases spanning the gap. The chain's CDR3 is CASSPGLNNYGYTF. CDR3 DNA: TGTGCCAGCAGCCCGGGACTTAATAACTATGGCTACACCTTC.

This clone is a singleton in its sample. This rearrangement joins TRBV4-1 to TRBJ1-1; the D is unclear. Trimming took 6 bases from V and 4 from J, leaving 21 bases between them. CDR3 length: 16 amino acids. Per the germline V gene, CDR1 is MGHRA and CDR2 is YSYEKL. The CDR3 sequence is CASSFQDWRPGTEAFF. The CDR3 coding sequence is TGCGCCAGCAGTTTTCAGGACTGGAGGCCGGGCACTGAAGCTTTCTTT.